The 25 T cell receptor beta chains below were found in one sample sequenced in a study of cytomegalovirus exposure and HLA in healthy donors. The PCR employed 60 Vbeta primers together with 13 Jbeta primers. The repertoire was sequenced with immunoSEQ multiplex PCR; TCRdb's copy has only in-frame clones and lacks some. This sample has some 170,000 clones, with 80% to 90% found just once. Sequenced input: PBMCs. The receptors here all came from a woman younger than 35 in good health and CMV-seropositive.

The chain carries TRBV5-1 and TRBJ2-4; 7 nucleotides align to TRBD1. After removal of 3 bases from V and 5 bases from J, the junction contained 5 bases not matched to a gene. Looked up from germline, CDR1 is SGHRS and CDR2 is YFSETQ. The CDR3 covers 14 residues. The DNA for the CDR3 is TGCGCCAGCAGCTCGGGGACAGCGGAAAACATTCAGTACTTC. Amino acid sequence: CASSSGTAENIQYF.

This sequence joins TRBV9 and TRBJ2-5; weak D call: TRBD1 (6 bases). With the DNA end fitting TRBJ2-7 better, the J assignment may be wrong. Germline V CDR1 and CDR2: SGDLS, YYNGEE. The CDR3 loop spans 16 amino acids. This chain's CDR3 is CASSPTTGTTIYEQYF. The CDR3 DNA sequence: TGTGCCAGCAGCCCAACTACCGGGACAACTATCTACGAGCAGTACTTC.

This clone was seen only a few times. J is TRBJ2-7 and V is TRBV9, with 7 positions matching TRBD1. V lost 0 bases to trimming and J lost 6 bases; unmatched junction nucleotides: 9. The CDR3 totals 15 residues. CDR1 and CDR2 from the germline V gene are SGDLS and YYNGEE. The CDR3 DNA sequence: TGTGCCAGCAGCGTAGCTGGACAGGCCTTCGGCGAGCAGTACTTC. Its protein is CASSVAGQAFGEQYF.

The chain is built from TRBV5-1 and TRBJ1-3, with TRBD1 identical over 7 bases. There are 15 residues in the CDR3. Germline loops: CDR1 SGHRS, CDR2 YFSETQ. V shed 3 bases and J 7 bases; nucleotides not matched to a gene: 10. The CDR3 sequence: CASSSEQTGSNTIYF. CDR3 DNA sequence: TGCGCCAGCAGCTCCGAACAGACAGGGAGTAACACCATATATTTT.

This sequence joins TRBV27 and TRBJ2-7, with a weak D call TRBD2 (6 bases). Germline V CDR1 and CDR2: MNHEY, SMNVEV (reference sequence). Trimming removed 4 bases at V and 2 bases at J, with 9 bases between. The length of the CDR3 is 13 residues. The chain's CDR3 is CASSYSGAYEQYF. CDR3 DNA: TGTGCCAGCAGTTATTCGGGGGCCTACGAGCAGTACTTC.

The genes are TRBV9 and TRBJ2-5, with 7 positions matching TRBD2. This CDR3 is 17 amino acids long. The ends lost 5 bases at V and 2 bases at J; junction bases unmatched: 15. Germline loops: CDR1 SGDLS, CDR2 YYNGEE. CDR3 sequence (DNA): TGTGCCAGCAGAGCCCGGACTAGACCTAACAGGCAAGAGACCCAGTACTTC. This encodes CASRARTRPNRQETQYF.

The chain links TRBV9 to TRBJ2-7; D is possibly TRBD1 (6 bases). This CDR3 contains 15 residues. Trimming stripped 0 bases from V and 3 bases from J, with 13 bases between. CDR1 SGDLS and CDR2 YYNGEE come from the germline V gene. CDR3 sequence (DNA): TGTGCCAGCAGCGTAGATGAGGGGGAAAGCTACGAGCAGTACTTC. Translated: CASSVDEGESYEQYF. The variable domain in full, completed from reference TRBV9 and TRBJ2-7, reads DSGVTQTPKHLITATGQRVTLRCSPRSGDLSVYWYQQSLDQGLQFLIQYYNGEERAKGNILERFSAQQFPDLHSELNLSSLELGDSALYFCASSVDEGESYEQYFGPGTRLTVT.

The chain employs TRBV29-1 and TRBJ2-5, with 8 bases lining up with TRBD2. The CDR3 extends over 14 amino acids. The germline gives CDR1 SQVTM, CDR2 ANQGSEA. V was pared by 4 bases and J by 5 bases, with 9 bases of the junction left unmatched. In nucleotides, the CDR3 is TGCAGCGTTGGGGGGGCGGGGGGCCCCGAGACCCAGTACTTC. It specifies CSVGGAGGPETQYF. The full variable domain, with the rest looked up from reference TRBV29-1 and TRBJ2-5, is SAVISQKPSRDICQRGTSLTIQCQVDSQVTMMFWYRQQPGQSLTLIATANQGSEATYESGFVIDKFPISRPNLTFSTLTVSNMSPEDSSIYLCSVGGAGGPETQYFGPGTRLLVL.

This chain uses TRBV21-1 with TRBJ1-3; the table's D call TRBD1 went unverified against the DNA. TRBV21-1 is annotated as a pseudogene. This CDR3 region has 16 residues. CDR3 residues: CASTQGGVNSGNTIYF. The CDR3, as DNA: TGTGCCAGCACCCAGGGTGGGGTTAACTCTGGAAACACCATATATTTT.

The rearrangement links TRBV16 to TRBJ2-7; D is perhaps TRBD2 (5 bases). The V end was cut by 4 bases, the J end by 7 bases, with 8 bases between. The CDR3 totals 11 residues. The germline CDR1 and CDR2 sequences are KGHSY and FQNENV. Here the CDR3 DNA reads TGTGCCAGCAGCCCCGGGGAAGAGCAGTACTTC. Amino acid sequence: CASSPGEEQYF. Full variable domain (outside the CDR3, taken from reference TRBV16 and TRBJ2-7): GEEVAQTPKHLVRGEGQKAKLYCAPIKGHSYVFWYQQVLKNEFKFLISFQNENVFDETGMPKERFSAKCLPNSPCSLEIQATKLEDSAVYFCASSPGEEQYFGPGTRLTVT.

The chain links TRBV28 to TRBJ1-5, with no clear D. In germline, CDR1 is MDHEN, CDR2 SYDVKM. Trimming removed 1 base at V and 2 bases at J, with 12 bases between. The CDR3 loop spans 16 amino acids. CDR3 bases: TGTGCCAGCAGTTTATCGAAGGGAGCGGGCAATCAGCCCCAGCATTTT. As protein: CASSLSKGAGNQPQHF.

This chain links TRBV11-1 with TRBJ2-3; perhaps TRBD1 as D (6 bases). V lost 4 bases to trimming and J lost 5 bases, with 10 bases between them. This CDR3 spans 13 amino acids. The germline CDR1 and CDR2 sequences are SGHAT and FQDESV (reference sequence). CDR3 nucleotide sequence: TGTGCCAGCAGCTCGACAGGAGGAGATACGCAGTATTTT. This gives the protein CASSSTGGDTQYF.

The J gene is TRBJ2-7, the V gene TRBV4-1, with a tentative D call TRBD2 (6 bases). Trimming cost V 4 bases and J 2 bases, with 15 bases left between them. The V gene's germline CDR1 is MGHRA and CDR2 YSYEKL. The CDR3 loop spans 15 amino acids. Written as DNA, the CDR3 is TGCGCCAGCAGCCGCGGGGAACAGGTAACCTACGAGCAGTACTTC. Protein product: CASSRGEQVTYEQYF.

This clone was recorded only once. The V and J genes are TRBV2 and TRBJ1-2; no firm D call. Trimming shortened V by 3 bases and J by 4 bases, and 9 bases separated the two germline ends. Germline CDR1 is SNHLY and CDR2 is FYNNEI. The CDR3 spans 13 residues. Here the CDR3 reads CASSDEFGYGYTF. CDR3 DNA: TGTGCCAGCAGTGACGAATTCGGCTATGGCTACACCTTC.

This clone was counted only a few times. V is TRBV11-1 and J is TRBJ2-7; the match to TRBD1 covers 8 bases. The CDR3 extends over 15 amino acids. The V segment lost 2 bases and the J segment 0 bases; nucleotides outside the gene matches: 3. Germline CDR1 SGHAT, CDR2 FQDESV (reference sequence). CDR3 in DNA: TGTGCCAGCAGCTTATTGGGGACAGGCTCCTACGAGCAGTACTTC. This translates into CASSLLGTGSYEQYF.

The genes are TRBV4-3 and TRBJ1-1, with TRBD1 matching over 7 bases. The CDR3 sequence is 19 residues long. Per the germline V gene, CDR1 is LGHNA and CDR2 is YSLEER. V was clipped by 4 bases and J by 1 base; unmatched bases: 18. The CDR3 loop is CASSLSVTGYVGKNTEAFF. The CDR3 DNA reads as TGCGCCAGCAGCCTCTCCGTGACAGGGTACGTGGGGAAGAACACTGAAGCTTTCTTT.

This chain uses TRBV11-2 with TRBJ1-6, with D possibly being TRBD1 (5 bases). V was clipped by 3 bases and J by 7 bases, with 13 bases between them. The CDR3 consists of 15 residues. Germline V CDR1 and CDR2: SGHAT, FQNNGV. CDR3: CASSLLGDFNSPLHF. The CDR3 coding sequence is TGTGCCAGCAGCTTGTTAGGGGATTTCAATTCACCCCTCCACTTT. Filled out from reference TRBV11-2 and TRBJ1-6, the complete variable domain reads EAGVAQSPRYKIIEKRQSVAFWCNPISGHATLYWYQQILGQGPKLLIQFQNNGVVDDSQLPKDRFSAERLKGVDSTLKIQPAKLEDSAVYLCASSLLGDFNSPLHFGNGTRLTVT.

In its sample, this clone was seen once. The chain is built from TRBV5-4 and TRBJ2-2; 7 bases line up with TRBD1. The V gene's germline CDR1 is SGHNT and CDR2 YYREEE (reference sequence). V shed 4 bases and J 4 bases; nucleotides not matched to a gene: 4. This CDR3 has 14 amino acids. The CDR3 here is CASSPRQGTGELFF. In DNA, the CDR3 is TGTGCCAGCAGCCCCAGACAGGGCACCGGGGAGCTGTTTTTT.

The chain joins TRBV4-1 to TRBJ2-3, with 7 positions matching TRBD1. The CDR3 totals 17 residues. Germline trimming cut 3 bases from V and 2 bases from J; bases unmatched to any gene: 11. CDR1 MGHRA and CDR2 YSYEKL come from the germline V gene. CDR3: CASSQPGQAIYTDTQYF. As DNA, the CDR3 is TGCGCCAGCAGCCAGCCCGGACAGGCCATCTACACAGATACGCAGTATTTT.

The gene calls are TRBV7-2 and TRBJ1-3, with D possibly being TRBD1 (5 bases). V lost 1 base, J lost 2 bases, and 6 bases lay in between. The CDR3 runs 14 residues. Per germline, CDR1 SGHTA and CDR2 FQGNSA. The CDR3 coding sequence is TGTGCCAGCAGCTTAGGGACACCTGGAAACACCATATATTTT. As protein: CASSLGTPGNTIYF.

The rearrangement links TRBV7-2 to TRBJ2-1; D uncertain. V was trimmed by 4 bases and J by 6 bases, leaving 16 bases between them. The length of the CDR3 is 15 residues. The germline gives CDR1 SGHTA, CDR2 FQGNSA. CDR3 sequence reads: CASSSPTRRSNEQFF. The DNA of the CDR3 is TGTGCCAGCAGCTCCCCCACCCGACGGAGCAATGAGCAGTTCTTC.

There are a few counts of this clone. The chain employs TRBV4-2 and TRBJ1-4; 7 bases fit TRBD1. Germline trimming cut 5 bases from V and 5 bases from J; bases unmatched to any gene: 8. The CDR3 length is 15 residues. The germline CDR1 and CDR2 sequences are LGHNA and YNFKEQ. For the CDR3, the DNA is TGTGCCAGCAGCAAAAGAGGGGACAGAAATGAAAAACTGTTTTTT. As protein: CASSKRGDRNEKLFF.

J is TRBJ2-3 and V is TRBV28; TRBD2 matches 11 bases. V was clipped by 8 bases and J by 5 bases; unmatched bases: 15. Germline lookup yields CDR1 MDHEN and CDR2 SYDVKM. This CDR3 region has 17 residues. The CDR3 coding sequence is TGTGCCAGCGGCTATCCTAGCGGGGGGCCCCGTGGAGATACGCAGTATTTT. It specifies CASGYPSGGPRGDTQYF.

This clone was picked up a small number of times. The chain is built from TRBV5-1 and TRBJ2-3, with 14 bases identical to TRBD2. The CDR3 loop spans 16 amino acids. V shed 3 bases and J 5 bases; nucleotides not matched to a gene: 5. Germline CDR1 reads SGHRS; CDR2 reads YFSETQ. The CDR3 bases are TGCGCCAGCAGCTCCCGACTAGCGGGGGGGGGAGATACGCAGTATTTT. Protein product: CASSSRLAGGGDTQYF.

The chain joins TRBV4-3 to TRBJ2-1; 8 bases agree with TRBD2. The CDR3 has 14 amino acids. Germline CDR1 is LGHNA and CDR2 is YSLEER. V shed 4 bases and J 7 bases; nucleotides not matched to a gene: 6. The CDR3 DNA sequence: TGCGCCAGCAGCCCCGGGGGGGCCAAGAATGAGCAGTTCTTC. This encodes CASSPGGAKNEQFF.